Sequencing of this TCR beta chain was carried out in a study of blood T cells in healthy people across ages. Trimming stripped 5 bases from V and 8 bases from J, with 16 bases between. Germline values: CDR1 SGHAT, CDR2 FQNNGV. The CDR3 is 14 residues long. Primers used in a second PCR of about 7 to 12 cycles were a sample-barcoded 5' primer and a J-beta primer mix. MiXCR, applied by TCRdb to the 5' RACE reads, yields one record per CDR3 protein. The sample records some 290,000 distinct CDR3 sequences, about 25% being singletons. This sequence was found in a woman in her seventies in good health. Sequencing was done on a sample of blood. The genes are TRBV11-2 and TRBJ2-1; D is possibly TRBD1 or TRBD2 (5 bases each). As DNA, the CDR3 is TGTGCCAGCAGCCCCGGGACGCACTTTGATGAGCAGTTCTTC. Encoded protein: CASSPGTHFDEQFF.